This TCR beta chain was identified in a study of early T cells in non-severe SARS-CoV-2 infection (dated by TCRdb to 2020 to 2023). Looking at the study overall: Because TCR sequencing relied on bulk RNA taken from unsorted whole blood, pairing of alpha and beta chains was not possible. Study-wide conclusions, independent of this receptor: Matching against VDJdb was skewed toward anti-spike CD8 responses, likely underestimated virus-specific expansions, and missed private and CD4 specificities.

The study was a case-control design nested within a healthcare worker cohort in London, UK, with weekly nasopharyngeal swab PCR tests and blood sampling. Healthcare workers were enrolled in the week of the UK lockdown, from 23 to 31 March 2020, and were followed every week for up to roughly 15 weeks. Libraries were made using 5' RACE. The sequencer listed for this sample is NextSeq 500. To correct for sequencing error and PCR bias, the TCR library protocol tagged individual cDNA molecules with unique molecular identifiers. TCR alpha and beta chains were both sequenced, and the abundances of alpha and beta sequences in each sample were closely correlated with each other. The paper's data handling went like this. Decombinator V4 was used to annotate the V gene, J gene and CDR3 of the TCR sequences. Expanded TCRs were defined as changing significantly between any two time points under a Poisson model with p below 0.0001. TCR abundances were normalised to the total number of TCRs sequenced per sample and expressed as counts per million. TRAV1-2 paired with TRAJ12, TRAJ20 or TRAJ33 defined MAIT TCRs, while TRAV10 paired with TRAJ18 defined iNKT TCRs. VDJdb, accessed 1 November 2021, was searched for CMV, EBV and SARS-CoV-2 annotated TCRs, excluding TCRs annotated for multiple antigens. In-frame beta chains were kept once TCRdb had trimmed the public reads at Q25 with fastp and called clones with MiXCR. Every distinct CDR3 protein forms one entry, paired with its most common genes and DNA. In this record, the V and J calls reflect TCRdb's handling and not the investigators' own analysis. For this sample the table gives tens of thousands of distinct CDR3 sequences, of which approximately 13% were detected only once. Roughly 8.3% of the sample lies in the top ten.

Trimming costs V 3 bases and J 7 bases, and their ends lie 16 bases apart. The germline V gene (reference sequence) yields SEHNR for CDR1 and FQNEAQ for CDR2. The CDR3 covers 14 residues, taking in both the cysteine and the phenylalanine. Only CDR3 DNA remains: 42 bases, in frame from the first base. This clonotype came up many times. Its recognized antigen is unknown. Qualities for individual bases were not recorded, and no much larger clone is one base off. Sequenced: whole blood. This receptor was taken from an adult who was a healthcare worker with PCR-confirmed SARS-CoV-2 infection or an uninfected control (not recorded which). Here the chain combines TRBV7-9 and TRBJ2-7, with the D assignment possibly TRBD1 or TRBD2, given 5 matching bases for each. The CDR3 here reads CASSFLRDGQEQYF. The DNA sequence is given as TGTGCCAGCAGCTTCCTCCGGGACGGTCAAGAGCAGTACTTC.